The 2 T cell receptor beta chains below come from one sample, sequenced in a study of cytomegalovirus exposure and HLA in healthy donors. This PCR relied on a set of 60 Vbeta primers and 13 Jbeta primers. This table comes from immunoSEQ multiplex PCR, and its TCRdb copy is limited to in-frame clones, with some not included. In the table there are more than 150,000 clones, about 90% of which are singletons. The sequencing input was PBMCs. Receptors were obtained from a girl under two years old in good health and CMV-seronegative.

The rearrangement joins TRBV13 to TRBJ2-1, with 12 nucleotides matching TRBD1. Germline assignment: CDR1 PRHDT and CDR2 FYEKMQ (reference sequence). With V trimmed by 5 bases and J by 3 bases, 11 bases remained unmatched. There are 18 residues in the CDR3. CDR3 sequence reads: CASSIAGTGGRFYNEQFF. CDR3 bases: TGTGCCAGCAGCATCGCCGGGACAGGGGGCAGGTTCTACAATGAGCAGTTCTTC.

This chain uses TRBV12-5 with TRBJ1-3; 7 positions match TRBD1. With V trimmed by 3 bases and J by 2 bases, 4 bases remained unmatched. Germline V CDR1 and CDR2: LGHNT, FRNRAP. There are 15 residues in the CDR3. Written as DNA, the CDR3 is TGTGCTAGTGGTTTACAGGGGAGAACTGGAAACACCATATATTTT. Its protein is CASGLQGRTGNTIYF.